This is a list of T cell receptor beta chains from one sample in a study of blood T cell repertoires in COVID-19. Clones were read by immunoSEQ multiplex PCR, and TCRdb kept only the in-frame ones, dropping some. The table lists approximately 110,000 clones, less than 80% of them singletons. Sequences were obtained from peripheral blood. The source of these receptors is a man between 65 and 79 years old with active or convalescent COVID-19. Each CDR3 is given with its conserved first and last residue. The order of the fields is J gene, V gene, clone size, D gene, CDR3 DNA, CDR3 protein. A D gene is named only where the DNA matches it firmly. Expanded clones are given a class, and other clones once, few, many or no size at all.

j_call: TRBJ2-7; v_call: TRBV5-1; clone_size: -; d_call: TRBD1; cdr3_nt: TGCGCCAGCGCCGACCTACAGGGGTCCTACGAGCAGTACTTC; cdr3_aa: CASADLQGSYEQYF
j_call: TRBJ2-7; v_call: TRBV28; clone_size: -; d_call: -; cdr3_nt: TGTGCCAGCAGTTCCCCGGGATCCCCGGGCGAGCAGTACTTC; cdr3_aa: CASSSPGSPGEQYF
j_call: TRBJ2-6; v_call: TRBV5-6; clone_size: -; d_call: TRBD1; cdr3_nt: TGTGCCAGCAGCCGGACAGGGTCCCGCTCTGGGGCCAACGTCCTGACTTTC; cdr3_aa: CASSRTGSRSGANVLTF
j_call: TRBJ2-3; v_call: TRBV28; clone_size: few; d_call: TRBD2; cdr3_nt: TGTGCCAGCAGCCGAGCCCGGGGAGGGATCACAGATACGCAGTATTTT; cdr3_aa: CASSRARGGITDTQYF
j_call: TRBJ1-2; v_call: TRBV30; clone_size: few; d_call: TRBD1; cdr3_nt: TGTGCCTGGAGTGTACAGGGGACAGAGAAGGGTGGCTACACCTTC; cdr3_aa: CAWSVQGTEKGGYTF
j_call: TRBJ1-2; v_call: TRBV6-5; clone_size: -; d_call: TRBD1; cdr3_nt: TGTGCCAGCAGGGCGGGACAGGGTTATGGCTACACCTTC; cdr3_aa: CASRAGQGYGYTF
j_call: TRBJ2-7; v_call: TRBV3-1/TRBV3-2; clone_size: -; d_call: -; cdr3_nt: TGTGCCAGCAGCCTATCTCAAAGACAGGAGCAGTACTTC; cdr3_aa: CASSLSQRQEQYF
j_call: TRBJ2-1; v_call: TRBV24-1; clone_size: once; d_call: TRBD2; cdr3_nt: TGTGCCACCAGTGATTCCGGGACTAGCGCCTACAATGAGCAGTTCTTC; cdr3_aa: CATSDSGTSAYNEQFF
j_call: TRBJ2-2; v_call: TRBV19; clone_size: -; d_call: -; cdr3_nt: TGTGCCAGTAGCAGGGTCCCCGGGGAGCTGTTTTTT; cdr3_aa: CASSRVPGELFF
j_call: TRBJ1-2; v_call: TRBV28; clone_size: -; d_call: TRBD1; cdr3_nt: TGTGCCAGCAGTTTATGGGACCCAAAGGACAGGGGTTTTATCGGCTATGGCTACACCTTC; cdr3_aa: CASSLWDPKDRGFIGYGYTF
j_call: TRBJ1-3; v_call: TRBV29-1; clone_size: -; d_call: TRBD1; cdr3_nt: TGCAGCGTTGTGGACAGGAGCTCTGGAAACACCATATATTTT; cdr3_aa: CSVVDRSSGNTIYF
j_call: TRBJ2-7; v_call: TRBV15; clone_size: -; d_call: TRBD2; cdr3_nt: TGTGCCACCAGCAGAGCTAGCGGGGGGTGGTCCTACGAGCAGTACTTC; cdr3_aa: CATSRASGGWSYEQYF
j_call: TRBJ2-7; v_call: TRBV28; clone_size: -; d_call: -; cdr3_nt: TGTGCCAGCAGTTTATCACAGGGCGCCTACGAGCAGTACTTC; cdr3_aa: CASSLSQGAYEQYF
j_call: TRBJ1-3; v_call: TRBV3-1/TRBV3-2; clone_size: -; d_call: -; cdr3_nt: TGTGCCAGCAGCCAAGGGAGTGGAAACACCATATATTTT; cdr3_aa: CASSQGSGNTIYF